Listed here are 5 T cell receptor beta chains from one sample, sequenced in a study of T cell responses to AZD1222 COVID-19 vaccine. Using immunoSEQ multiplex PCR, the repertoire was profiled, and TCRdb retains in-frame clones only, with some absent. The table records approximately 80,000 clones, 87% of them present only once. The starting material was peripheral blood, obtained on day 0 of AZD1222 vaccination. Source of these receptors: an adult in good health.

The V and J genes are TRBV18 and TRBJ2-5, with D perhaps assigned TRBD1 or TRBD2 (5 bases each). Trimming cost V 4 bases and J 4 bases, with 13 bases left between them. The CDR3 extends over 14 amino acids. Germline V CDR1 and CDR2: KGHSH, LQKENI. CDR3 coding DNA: TGTGCCAGCTCACGGGGTGGGGGACGAGAGACCCAGTACTTC. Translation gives CASSRGGGRETQYF.

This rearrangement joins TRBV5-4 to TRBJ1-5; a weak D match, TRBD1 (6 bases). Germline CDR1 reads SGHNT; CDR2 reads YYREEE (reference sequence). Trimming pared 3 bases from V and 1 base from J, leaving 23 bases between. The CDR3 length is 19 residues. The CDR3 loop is CASSSEPGQGDRSNQPQHF. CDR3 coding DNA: TGTGCCAGCAGCTCGGAACCGGGACAAGGTGACCGAAGCAATCAGCCCCAGCATTTT.

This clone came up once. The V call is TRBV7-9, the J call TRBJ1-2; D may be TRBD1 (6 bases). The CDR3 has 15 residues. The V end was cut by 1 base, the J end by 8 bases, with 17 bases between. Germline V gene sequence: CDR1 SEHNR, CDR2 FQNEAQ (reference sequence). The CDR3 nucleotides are TGTGCCAGCAGCTTAGGGAACAGGGATGGATCCGGCTACACCTTC. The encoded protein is CASSLGNRDGSGYTF.

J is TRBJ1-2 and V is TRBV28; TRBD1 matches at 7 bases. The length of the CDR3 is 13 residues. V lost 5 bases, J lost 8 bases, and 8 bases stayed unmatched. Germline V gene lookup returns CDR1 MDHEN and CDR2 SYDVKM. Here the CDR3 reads CASSADREEGYTF. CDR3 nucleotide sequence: TGTGCCAGCAGTGCCGACAGGGAAGAGGGCTACACCTTC.

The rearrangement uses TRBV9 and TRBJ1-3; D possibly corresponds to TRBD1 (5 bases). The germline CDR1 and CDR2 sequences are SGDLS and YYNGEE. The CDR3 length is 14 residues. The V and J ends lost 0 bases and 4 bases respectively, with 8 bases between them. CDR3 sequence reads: CASSVGGEGNTIYF. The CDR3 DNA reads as TGTGCCAGCAGCGTAGGGGGCGAAGGAAACACCATATATTTT.